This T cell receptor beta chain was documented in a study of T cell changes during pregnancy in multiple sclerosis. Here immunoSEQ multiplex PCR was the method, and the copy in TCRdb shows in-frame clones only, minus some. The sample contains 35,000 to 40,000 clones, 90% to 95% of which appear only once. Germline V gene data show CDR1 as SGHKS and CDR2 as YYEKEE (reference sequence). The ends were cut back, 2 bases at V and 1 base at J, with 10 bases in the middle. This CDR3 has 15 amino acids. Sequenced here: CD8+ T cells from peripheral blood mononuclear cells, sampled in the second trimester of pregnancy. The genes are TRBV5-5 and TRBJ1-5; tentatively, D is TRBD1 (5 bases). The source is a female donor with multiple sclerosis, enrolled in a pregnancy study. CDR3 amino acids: CASSLGAGSNQPQHF. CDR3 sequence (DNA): TGTGCCAGCAGCTTAGGGGCAGGAAGCAATCAGCCCCAGCATTTT.